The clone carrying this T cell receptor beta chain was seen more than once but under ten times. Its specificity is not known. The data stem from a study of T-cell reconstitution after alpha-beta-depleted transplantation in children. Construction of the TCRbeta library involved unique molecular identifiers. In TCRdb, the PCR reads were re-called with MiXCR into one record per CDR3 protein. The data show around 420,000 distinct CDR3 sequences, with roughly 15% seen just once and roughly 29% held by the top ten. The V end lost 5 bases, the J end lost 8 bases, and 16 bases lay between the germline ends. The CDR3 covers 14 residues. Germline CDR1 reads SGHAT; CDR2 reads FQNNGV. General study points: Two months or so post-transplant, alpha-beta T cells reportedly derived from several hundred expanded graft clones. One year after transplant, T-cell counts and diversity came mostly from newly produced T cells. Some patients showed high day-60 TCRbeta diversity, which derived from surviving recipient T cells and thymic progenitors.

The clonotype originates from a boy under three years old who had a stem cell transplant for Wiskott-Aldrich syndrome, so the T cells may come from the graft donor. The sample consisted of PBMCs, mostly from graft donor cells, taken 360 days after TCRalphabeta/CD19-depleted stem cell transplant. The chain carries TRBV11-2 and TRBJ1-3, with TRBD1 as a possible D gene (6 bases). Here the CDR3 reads CASSLQGFRDTIYF. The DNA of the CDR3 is TGTGCCAGCAGCCTACAGGGATTCAGAGACACCATATATTTT.